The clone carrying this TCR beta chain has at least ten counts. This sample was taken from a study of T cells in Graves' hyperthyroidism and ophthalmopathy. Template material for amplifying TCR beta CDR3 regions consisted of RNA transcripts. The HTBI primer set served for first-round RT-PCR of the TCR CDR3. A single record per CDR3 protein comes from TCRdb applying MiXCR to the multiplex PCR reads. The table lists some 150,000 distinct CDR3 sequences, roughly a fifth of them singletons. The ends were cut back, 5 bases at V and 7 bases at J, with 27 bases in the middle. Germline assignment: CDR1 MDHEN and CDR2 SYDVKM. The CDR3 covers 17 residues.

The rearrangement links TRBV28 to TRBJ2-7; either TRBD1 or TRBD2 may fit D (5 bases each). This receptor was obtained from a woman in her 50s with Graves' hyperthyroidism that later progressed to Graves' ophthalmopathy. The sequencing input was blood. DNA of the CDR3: TGTGCCAGCAGTCGAGGGGTGTTGAAGCTCGGAGCTTATGAGCAGTACTTC. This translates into CASSRGVLKLGAYEQYF.